These 29 T cell receptor beta chains share one sample of origin, sequenced in a study of blood T cell repertoires in COVID-19. Profiling relied on immunoSEQ multiplex PCR, and the TCRdb table lists in-frame clones only, not all of them. Among 150,000 to 200,000 clones listed, more than 80% were seen once. Sequences were obtained from PBMCs or T cells enriched from blood (not recorded which). The source is a man in his forties who had recovered from COVID-19.

The V and J genes are TRBV30 and TRBJ1-2, with 8 bases matching TRBD1. This CDR3 region has 13 residues. The germline gives CDR1 GTSNPN, CDR2 SVGIG (reference sequence). The junction had 6 bases not matched to a gene; V was cut back by 5 bases and J by 4 bases. In DNA, the CDR3 is TGTGCCTGGGGACAGGGTATCGGCTATGGCTACACCTTC. Its translation is CAWGQGIGYGYTF.

The genes are TRBV20-1 and TRBJ1-5, with no clear D. Trimming removed 3 bases at V and 5 bases at J, with 11 bases between. CDR1 and CDR2 from the germline V gene are DFQATT and SNEGSKA (reference sequence). The CDR3 sequence is 13 residues long. DNA for the CDR3: TGCAGTGCTAGTAGTGGAGTGCATCAGCCCCAGCATTTT. Amino acids: CSASSGVHQPQHF.

This clone was found a few times. J is TRBJ1-6 and V is TRBV7-9; D not certain. Germline V lookup: CDR1 SEHNR, CDR2 FQNEAQ (reference sequence). V lost 2 bases and J lost 3, with 11 bases in between. This CDR3 is built from 16 residues. CDR3: CASSLFAGNYNSPLHF. CDR3 bases: TGTGCCAGCAGCTTATTCGCCGGGAACTATAATTCACCCCTCCACTTT.

This clone occurred many times. The chain links TRBV27 to TRBJ2-7, with a tentative D call TRBD1 (5 bases). The CDR3 totals 14 residues. The germline gives CDR1 MNHEY, CDR2 SMNVEV (reference sequence). V gave up 2 bases and J gave up 1 base, with 9 bases separating them. The CDR3 spells CASSLNRISYEQYF. In nucleotides, the CDR3 is TGTGCCAGCAGTTTAAACAGGATTTCCTACGAGCAGTACTTC.

CDR3 nucleotide sequence: TGCAGTGCTAGTAAAGCTGCAGGAATCAACTACGAGCAGTACTTC. Translating it yields CSASKAAGINYEQYF. The V and J genes are TRBV20-1 and TRBJ2-7; D gene uncertain. The CDR3 runs 15 residues. V gave up 3 bases and J gave up 3 bases, with 18 bases separating them. The germline V gene has CDR1 DFQATT and CDR2 SNEGSKA (reference sequence).

This chain links TRBV29-1 with TRBJ2-5, with D unresolved. V lost 4 bases to trimming and J lost 4 bases, with 7 bases between them. The CDR3 is made up of 11 amino acids. From germline, CDR1 is SQVTM and CDR2 ANQGSEA. CDR3: CSVAPGETQYF. CDR3 sequence (DNA): TGCAGCGTTGCTCCGGGAGAGACCCAGTACTTC.

There are a few counts of this clone. This sequence joins TRBV13 and TRBJ1-2; D gene unclear. Germline V gives CDR1 PRHDT, CDR2 FYEKMQ (reference sequence). V was cut by 2 bases and J by 3 bases, with 7 bases left in between. There are 13 residues in the CDR3. CDR3 residues: CASSLRGDYGYTF. CDR3 in DNA: TGTGCCAGCAGCTTACGCGGTGACTATGGCTACACCTTC.

The chain recombines TRBV30 with TRBJ1-4, with a tentative D call TRBD1 (5 bases). V was clipped by 5 bases and J by 4 bases, with 11 bases between them. Germline loops: CDR1 GTSNPN, CDR2 SVGIG (reference sequence). The CDR3 runs 13 residues. The CDR3 here is CAWAVRVNEKLFF. The CDR3 bases are TGTGCCTGGGCCGTCAGGGTTAATGAAAAACTGTTTTTT.

This clone was recorded once. The genes are TRBV5-4 and TRBJ1-2; 7 nucleotides agree with TRBD1. The CDR3 covers 15 residues. J gave up 5 bases and V 4 bases, and 11 bases lay outside the gene matches. Germline V gene data show CDR1 as SGHNT and CDR2 as YYREEE (reference sequence). In DNA, the CDR3 is TGTGCCAGCAGCCCCGGGACAGCCTTATCTTATGGCTACACCTTC. Protein product: CASSPGTALSYGYTF.

This clone was picked up one time. This rearrangement joins TRBV5-1 to TRBJ2-3; the match to TRBD1 covers 7 bases. Trimming removed 0 bases from V and 2 bases from J; junction bases left unmatched: 6. Germline V gene sequence: CDR1 SGHRS, CDR2 YFSETQ. This CDR3 is 16 amino acids long. The CDR3 DNA sequence: TGCGCCAGCAGCTTGGGAGGGGGCGAGGTCACAGATACGCAGTATTTT. It is translated as CASSLGGGEVTDTQYF.

The chain links TRBV28 to TRBJ2-3; TRBD2 agrees at 14 bases. V trimming: 5 bases; J trimming: 7 bases; junction bases outside the gene matches: 8. CDR3 length: 16 amino acids. Germline loops: CDR1 MDHEN, CDR2 SYDVKM. CDR3 DNA sequence: TGTGCCAGCAGTCCAGGACTAGCGGGAGGAGATCATACGCAGTATTTT. This encodes CASSPGLAGGDHTQYF.

The gene calls are TRBV4-2 and TRBJ1-5; TRBD1 might be the D (5 bases). Trimming took off 0 bases at V and 2 bases at J, with 11 bases between the two ends. Germline CDR1 reads LGHNA; CDR2 reads YNFKEQ. The CDR3 is made up of 16 amino acids. The CDR3 here is CASSQDTGVGNQPQHF. Here the CDR3 DNA reads TGTGCCAGCAGCCAAGATACGGGGGTGGGCAATCAGCCCCAGCATTTT.

The chain combines TRBV4-1 with TRBJ2-4; TRBD1 agrees at 9 bases. Germline CDR1 and CDR2: MGHRA and YSYEKL. V gave up 7 bases and J gave up 8 bases; unmatched junction bases: 6. This CDR3 is built from 13 residues. The CDR3 nucleotides are TGCGCCAGCACCCCGGACAGGGGTGACATTCAGTACTTC. It specifies CASTPDRGDIQYF.

The V call is TRBV9, the J call TRBJ1-1, with TRBD1 as a possible D gene (5 bases). The V end lost 3 bases, the J end lost 5 bases, and 8 bases lay between the germline ends. The CDR3 loop spans 12 amino acids. Per the germline V gene, CDR1 is SGDLS and CDR2 is YYNGEE. The CDR3 protein is CASSGGGTEAFF. CDR3 DNA: TGTGCCAGCAGCGGCGGGGGGACTGAAGCTTTCTTT.

This sequence joins TRBV5-1 and TRBJ2-5; no firm D call. The V end was cut by 1 base, the J end by 4 bases, with 8 bases between. Germline V gene data show CDR1 as SGHRS and CDR2 as YFSETQ. The CDR3 is made up of 13 amino acids. The CDR3 DNA sequence: TGCGCCAGCAGCTTGATTCTGCGAGAGACCCAGTACTTC. Translated, it gives CASSLILRETQYF.

The V and J genes are TRBV7-9 and TRBJ1-1, with a tentative D call TRBD1 (5 bases). Germline V lookup: CDR1 SEHNR, CDR2 FQNEAQ (reference sequence). The CDR3 contains 14 residues. The V end was cut by 2 bases, the J end by 7 bases, with 14 bases between. The CDR3 DNA is TGTGCCAGCAGCTTACAGGGTGGAAACGGTGAAGCTTTCTTT. Protein product: CASSLQGGNGEAFF.

The chain uses TRBV2 and TRBJ1-1, with TRBD1 identical over 7 bases. V dropped 6 bases and J dropped 1; count of bases not matched to a gene: 5. CDR1 and CDR2 from the germline V gene are SNHLY and FYNNEI. The CDR3 is 14 residues long. CDR3 in amino acids: CASRRGQRNTEAFF. The CDR3 DNA follows: TGTGCCAGCAGGCGGGGACAGAGGAACACTGAAGCTTTCTTT.

DNA of the CDR3: TGTGCCAGTACATGGACAGGGGGCAGCGGGGAGCTGTTTTTT. Protein: CASTWTGGSGELFF. The V gene is TRBV19, the J gene TRBJ2-2, with 11 positions matching TRBD1. The CDR3 sequence is 14 residues long. Trimming removed 7 bases from V and 7 bases from J; junction bases left unmatched: 5. Germline V gene data show CDR1 as LNHDA and CDR2 as SQIVND (reference sequence).

The chain employs TRBV7-9 and TRBJ1-4; D is perhaps TRBD1 (6 bases). In germline, CDR1 is SEHNR, CDR2 FQNEAQ (reference sequence). V lost 7 bases, J lost 4 bases, and 10 bases lay in between. This CDR3 has 13 amino acids. This chain's CDR3 is CASTRTDNEKLFF. CDR3 DNA sequence: TGTGCCAGCACCCGGACAGATAATGAAAAACTGTTTTTT.

V and J are TRBV19 and TRBJ2-3, with D possibly being TRBD1 (5 bases). The V end was cut by 3 bases, the J end by 5 bases, with 15 bases between. The germline gives CDR1 LNHDA, CDR2 SQIVND (reference sequence). The CDR3 runs 15 residues. This chain's CDR3 is CASSMDLSREDTQYF. The DNA of the CDR3 is TGTGCCAGTAGTATGGACCTTTCCAGGGAAGATACGCAGTATTTT.

This chain links TRBV11-2 with TRBJ2-3; weak D call: TRBD1 (6 bases). With 3 bases removed from V and 0 bases from J, the gap between germline ends came to 10 bases. Per the germline V gene, CDR1 is SGHAT and CDR2 is FQNNGV. The CDR3 is 15 residues long. For the CDR3, the DNA is TGTGCCAGCAGCTTGATTACAGGGAGCACAGATACGCAGTATTTT. Translation: CASSLITGSTDTQYF.

The chain links TRBV21-1 to TRBJ2-7; the table calls TRBD2, which could not be checked here. TRBV21-1 is listed as a pseudogene. This CDR3 region has 16 residues. CDR3 in DNA: TGTGCCAGCGGAGCGGGAGGGCCAGTAGATCACTACGAGCAGTACTTC. Amino acid sequence: CASGAGGPVDHYEQYF.

The chain has TRBV28 and TRBJ1-1; D perhaps matches TRBD1 (5 bases). This CDR3 contains 14 residues. Germline V CDR1 and CDR2: MDHEN, SYDVKM. Between the trimmed V and J ends, which lost 2 bases and 6 bases, there was a span of 13 bases. The CDR3 DNA is TGTGCCAGCAGTTTAGGACACCTCGGCGCTGAAGCTTTCTTT. It encodes CASSLGHLGAEAFF.

The chain couples TRBV27 to TRBJ1-3; D might be TRBD1 (6 bases). This CDR3 region has 13 residues. Germline V CDR1 and CDR2: MNHEY, SMNVEV (reference sequence). V was clipped by 6 bases and J by 4 bases, with 10 bases between them. In DNA form, the CDR3 reads TGTGCCAGCAGACAGGGCTCCGGAAACACCATATATTTT. Translation: CASRQGSGNTIYF.

The V call is TRBV6-5, the J call TRBJ2-7; 11 bases are shared with TRBD1. The germline V gene has CDR1 MNHEY and CDR2 SVGAGI. The CDR3 is made up of 16 amino acids. V was clipped by 2 bases and J by 3 bases; unmatched bases: 6. In nucleotides, the CDR3 is TGTGCCAGCAGTTACGGGGGACAGGGGGGCTACTACGAGCAGTACTTC. The encoded protein is CASSYGGQGGYYEQYF.

The J gene is TRBJ1-5, the V gene TRBV5-6; D is undetermined. Trimming shortened V by 0 bases and J by 6 bases, and 7 bases separated the two germline ends. The length of the CDR3 is 13 residues. Germline V gives CDR1 SGHDT, CDR2 YYEEEE. CDR3 sequence (DNA): TGTGCCAGCAGCTTGGACCCGGGTCAGCCCCAGCATTTT. Encoded protein: CASSLDPGQPQHF.

The genes are TRBV5-6 and TRBJ1-6, with 7 nucleotides matching TRBD1. V was clipped by 4 bases and J by 12 bases; unmatched bases: 10. CDR1 and CDR2 from the germline V gene are SGHDT and YYEEEE. The CDR3 has 14 amino acids. CDR3 sequence reads: CASSLTGPARPLHF. CDR3 nucleotides: TGTGCCAGCAGCCTGACAGGGCCCGCACGACCCCTCCACTTT.

This clone was recorded once. V is TRBV29-1 and J is TRBJ1-2, with D possibly matching TRBD1 (6 bases). This CDR3 spans 14 amino acids. The ends were cut back, 6 bases at V and 5 bases at J, with 19 bases in the middle. Germline CDR1 and CDR2: SQVTM and ANQGSEA. The CDR3 is CSVVGTDQGYGYTF. CDR3 DNA sequence: TGCAGCGTCGTTGGAACCGACCAGGGGTATGGCTACACCTTC. The full variable domain, rest sourced from reference TRBV29-1 and TRBJ1-2, is SAVISQKPSRDICQRGTSLTIQCQVDSQVTMMFWYRQQPGQSLTLIATANQGSEATYESGFVIDKFPISRPNLTFSTLTVSNMSPEDSSIYLCSVVGTDQGYGYTFGSGTRLTVV.

The chain combines TRBV7-9 with TRBJ1-1; possibly TRBD1 for D (6 bases). Trimming cost V 5 bases and J 1 base, with 20 bases left between them. Per the germline V gene, CDR1 is SEHNR and CDR2 is FQNEAQ (reference sequence). The CDR3 loop spans 17 amino acids. The CDR3 is CASSPSGGLGQNTEAFF. CDR3 DNA: TGTGCCAGCAGCCCTAGCGGTGGACTGGGACAGAACACTGAAGCTTTCTTT.